What follows describes a single TCR beta chain. The V end lost 0 bases, the J end lost 7 bases, and 11 bases lay between the germline ends. There are 15 residues in the CDR3. Germline CDR1 reads SGHDT; CDR2 reads YYEEEE. Some clones are missing from TCRdb's copy, which holds only in-frame ones; the method was immunoSEQ multiplex PCR. The table records some 180,000 clones, roughly three quarters of them present only once. This sample was included in a study of blood T cell repertoires in COVID-19. Sequences were obtained from PBMCs or T cells enriched from blood (not recorded which). The gene calls are TRBV5-6 and TRBJ1-6, with D perhaps matching TRBD1 (5 bases). The receptor was isolated from a man aged 60 to 75 who had been exposed to COVID-19. The CDR3 protein is CASSLAQGKNSPLHF. The CDR3 region has the DNA TGTGCCAGCAGCTTGGCGCAGGGAAAGAATTCACCCCTCCACTTT.